Below, one T cell receptor (beta chain) is given with its context. No antigen is known for it. Method: immunoSEQ multiplex PCR; TCRdb's copy keeps in-frame clones and lacks some. The sample records around 100,000 clones, approximately 89% being singletons. No infections or other immune events were documented during collection. Germline V gene data show CDR1 as SGHNT and CDR2 as YENEEA. The CDR3 contains 14 residues. With 8 bases clipped from V and 3 bases from J, the junction kept 9 bases outside the gene matches. This record comes from a study of identifying expanded T cells in peripheral blood. Regarding the study as a whole: Approximately two-week clone count variance significantly increased as total template count grew. About 1.3 clones differed between technical replicates, versus approximately 16 and 19 over time.

This sequence was found in a person aged 18-70 years in good health. Sequencing was performed on blood. The V gene is TRBV11-3, the J gene TRBJ2-7, with TRBD2 identical over 8 bases. The CDR3 nucleotides read TGTGCCAGCGCTTCGGGGGGGACCCACTACGAGCAGTACTTC. Translating gives CASASGGTHYEQYF.